This TCR beta chain was obtained from a study of CD8 T cells in ankylosing spondylitis. Library preparation for TCR beta used quantitative 5'-RACE with molecular barcodes. Via MiXCR, TCRdb re-called the 5' RACE reads, giving one row per CDR3 protein. The sample lists more than 250,000 distinct CDR3 sequences, 8% seen once, with approximately 15% in the top ten. General study findings and limits: Significant enrichment of disease-linked clones was reported in matched ankylosing spondylitis synovial fluid. Some motif variants were previously reported in reactive arthritis synovial fluid and blood. For ankylosing spondylitis blood, a TCR beta motif of under 10 highly homologous variants appeared characteristic.

This clonotype was seen a few times. Its antigen is unidentified. No DNA is shown, since the ends of the CDR3 on it are uncertain; the CDR3 is the one TCRdb lists. Germline-derived CDR1 and CDR2 are SQVTM and ANQGSEA. The CDR3 region is 15 residues in length, termini included. This TCR was sampled from a male donor with ankylosing spondylitis. The sequenced material came from blood, either unsorted or a sorted T cell fraction (not recorded which). This chain joins TRBV29-1 and TRBJ2-2; the table's D call, TRBD1, was not checked against the DNA. The CDR3 sequence is CSAIRGGLRAGELFF.